Below, 7 T cell receptor beta chains from the same sample are listed, as sequenced in a study of beta chain features in type 1 diabetes (dated by TCRdb to the late 2010s). Points the paper makes about the study in general: Type 1 diabetes patients showed a moderate but significant shortening of TCRB CDR3 length in all four CD4+ subsets.

These receptors lack a known antigen. Library prep was done by the immunoSEQ multiplex PCR assay. The entire amount of isolated RNA was reverse transcribed using the High Capacity cDNA Reverse Transcription Kit, so the sequenced TCRB transcripts were expressed ones. TCRdb obtained this table from immuneACCESS and retained in-frame rearrangements with V and J assigned. These tables miss some clones; where compared with another copy, unresolved V genes account for less than half of the shortfall, and the remainder is unexplained. Counted in this sample were 40,000 to 45,000 clones; 66% of them appeared once. Of the sample, around 2.1% falls within the top ten clones. The specimen sequenced was Tregs from blood. What this sample's cell subset or site label stands for: regulatory CD4+ T cells. The receptors were gathered from a woman under 30 with type 1 diabetes.

The CDR3 nucleotides read TGTGCCAGCAGCTTAAGACAGTTTGAAAAACTGTTTTTT. It yields the protein CASSLRQFEKLFF. The chain carries TRBV7-2 and TRBJ1-4, with D maybe TRBD1 (5 bases). Between the trimmed V and J ends, which lost 2 bases and 7 bases, there was a span of 8 bases. This CDR3 contains 13 residues. Germline lookup yields CDR1 SGHTA and CDR2 FQGNSA.

This clone turned up a few times. V and J are TRBV4-3 and TRBJ2-1; D is possibly TRBD2 (7 bases). Between the trimmed V and J ends, which lost 0 bases and 3 bases, there was a span of 12 bases. The germline V gene has CDR1 LGHNA and CDR2 YSLEER. CDR3 length: 16 residues. The CDR3 loop reads CASSQDLGGLYNEQFF. The CDR3 bases are TGCGCCAGCAGCCAAGATCTGGGGGGGCTCTACAATGAGCAGTTCTTC.

The gene calls are TRBV11-2 and TRBJ1-6; tentatively, D is TRBD1 (6 bases). This CDR3 is 17 amino acids long. Germline V gene lookup returns CDR1 SGHAT and CDR2 FQNNGV. Deletions cut 5 bases from V and 7 bases from J, with 21 bases between. The CDR3 nucleotides read TGTGCCAGCAGCCAAAGGGGGACGACAGTTCCCAATTCACCCCTCCACTTT. Translation: CASSQRGTTVPNSPLHF.

The chain is built from TRBV5-6 and TRBJ1-1; possible D gene TRBD1, 5 bases. The CDR3 spans 12 residues. The germline gives CDR1 SGHDT, CDR2 YYEEEE. With 6 bases removed from V and 11 bases from J, the gap between germline ends came to 17 bases. The CDR3 protein is CASTLGGGWAFF. The CDR3 region has the DNA TGTGCCAGCACCCTCGGGGGTGGGTGGGCTTTCTTT.

The chain recombines TRBV7-2 with TRBJ1-1; no clear D. This CDR3 has 14 amino acids. Per the germline V gene, CDR1 is SGHTA and CDR2 is FQGNSA. Trimming took 2 bases from V and 5 from J, leaving 12 bases between them. The CDR3 region is CASSLFFSGTEAFF. CDR3 nucleotides: TGTGCCAGCAGCTTATTTTTCTCGGGGACTGAAGCTTTCTTT.

The rearrangement links TRBV6-6 to TRBJ2-5, with a possible D match to TRBD2 (5 bases). The DNA end is a closer match to TRBJ2-7, so the J assignment may be wrong. The germline CDR1 and CDR2 sequences are MNHNY and SVGAGI (reference sequence). This CDR3 contains 12 residues. The CDR3: CASSYEGYEQYF. In nucleotides, the CDR3 is TGTGCCAGCAGTTACGAGGGCTACGAGCAGTACTTC.

The chain links TRBV6-5 to TRBJ2-5; 9 bases are shared with TRBD1. The last part of the DNA fits TRBJ2-7 better; the J call may be wrong. Germline assignment: CDR1 MNHEY and CDR2 SVGAGI. This CDR3 is built from 13 residues. The CDR3 sequence is CASSWTGAYEQYF. The CDR3 nucleotides are TGTGCCAGCAGTTGGACAGGGGCCTACGAGCAGTACTTC.